Here is one TCR beta chain with its context. Its antigen is not known. The CDR3 totals 10 residues. The sample is drawn from a study of CD8 T cells in ankylosing spondylitis. Each CDR3 protein gets one entry after TCRdb re-called the 5' RACE reads with MiXCR. Of 80,000 to 90,000 distinct CDR3 sequences detected, about 27% appear once; the ten largest clones hold 45% to 65%. Regarding the study as a whole: Characteristic of ankylosing spondylitis blood, it appeared, was a TCR beta motif comprising about eight highly homologous variants. In peripheral blood, disease-linked CD8+ clones occurred at relatively low frequencies. Significant enrichment of disease-linked clones was reported in matched ankylosing spondylitis synovial fluid. Several of the motif variants were reported before in synovial fluid and blood from reactive arthritis.

This chain uses TRBV12-2 with TRBJ2-7. TRBV12-2 corresponds to a pseudogene. Sequencing input: blood, either unsorted or a sorted T cell fraction (not recorded which). The TCR originated in a male donor with ankylosing spondylitis or in good health (not recorded which). This CDR3 is CASRRYEQYV. In DNA form, the CDR3 reads TGTGCAAGTCGCCGGTACGAGCAGTACGTC.